This T cell receptor beta chain is drawn from a study of Graves' ophthalmopathy and Graves' hyperthyroidism. Germline CDR1 and CDR2: SGHAT and FQNNGV. With 5 bases removed from V and 11 bases from J, the gap between germline ends came to 13 bases. This CDR3 spans 13 amino acids. This clonotype was detected ten times or more. The term stable hyperthyroidism indicated an absence of ophthalmopathy within 18 months of follow-up. Researchers took RNA transcripts and amplified TCR beta CDR3 regions from them. Second-round multiplex PCR came after first-round RT-PCR with HTBI primers. TCRdb passed the multiplex PCR reads through MiXCR, listing each CDR3 protein once. Among approximately 410,000 distinct CDR3 sequences listed, approximately 15% were seen once.

V gene TRBV11-2 combines with J gene TRBJ1-6; D is ambiguous. This receptor was obtained from a woman under 30 with stable Graves' hyperthyroidism. The sample taken for sequencing was peripheral blood. This chain's CDR3 is CASSILLGTPLHF. In DNA form, the CDR3 reads TGTGCCAGCAGCATACTACTGGGGACACCCCTCCACTTT.